This is a list of T cell receptor beta chains from one sample in a study of OX40 agonist ivuxolimab in advanced cancers. TCRdb's copy holds only in-frame clones and misses some; the assay was immunoSEQ multiplex PCR. The table shows about 68,000 clones, with roughly 88% occurring only once. The source was CD4+ or CD8+ T cells sorted from blood, collected in a trial of the OX40 agonist ivuxolimab. These receptors originate from an adult with an advanced solid tumor such as melanoma, head and neck, liver or kidney cancer. The CDR3 runs from the conserved cysteine through the conserved F or W. Each record gives: CDR3 DNA, CDR3 protein, clone size, J gene, D gene, V gene. D genes are given only for firm matches. Expanded clones are given a class, and other clones once, few, many or no size at all.

CDR3nt: TGTGCCAGCAGCCGAGTAGGTGGAGACGAGCAGTACTTC
CDR3aa: CASSRVGGDEQYF
abundance: once
j_gene: TRBJ2-7
d_gene: .
v_gene: TRBV7-2

CDR3nt: TGTGCCAGCATTGTGACAGGGTTAAGCTCCTACGAGCAGTACTTC
CDR3aa: CASIVTGLSSYEQYF
abundance: once
j_gene: TRBJ2-7
d_gene: TRBD1
v_gene: TRBV27

CDR3nt: TGTGCCAGCAGTGGGGACTTTGGGGGTCCCGGGGAGCTGTTTTTT
CDR3aa: CASSGDFGGPGELFF
abundance: .
j_gene: TRBJ2-2
d_gene: .
v_gene: TRBV2

CDR3nt: TGTGCCAGCAGCCGATCCGGGACAAACTACAATGAGCAGTTCTTC
CDR3aa: CASSRSGTNYNEQFF
abundance: few
j_gene: TRBJ2-1
d_gene: .
v_gene: TRBV7-6

CDR3nt: TGTGCCTCCCCCGATAAGGAGCGGGGGCGCGGCTACACCTTC
CDR3aa: CASPDKERGRGYTF
abundance: .
j_gene: TRBJ1-2
d_gene: .
v_gene: TRBV30

CDR3nt: TGCGCCAGCAGTAGGCTAACCCCTCTGAACGAGCAGTACTTC
CDR3aa: CASSRLTPLNEQYF
abundance: .
j_gene: TRBJ2-7
d_gene: .
v_gene: TRBV5-1

CDR3nt: TGTGCCAGCAGGGCCCCAACCTCTACGCAGTATTTT
CDR3aa: CASRAPTSTQYF
abundance: .
j_gene: TRBJ2-3
d_gene: .
v_gene: TRBV2

CDR3nt: TGTGCCAGCAGCCCTAGGAACAGCGGGAATGAGCAGTTCTTC
CDR3aa: CASSPRNSGNEQFF
abundance: .
j_gene: TRBJ2-1
d_gene: .
v_gene: TRBV7-3

CDR3nt: TGTGCCAGCAGCAAGGGACTAGCGGGAGGGGAAGATACGCAGTATTTT
CDR3aa: CASSKGLAGGEDTQYF
abundance: .
j_gene: TRBJ2-3
d_gene: TRBD2
v_gene: TRBV7-3

CDR3nt: TGTGCCAGCAGCGTAGCCGGGGTCAATTCACCCCTCCACTTT
CDR3aa: CASSVAGVNSPLHF
abundance: .
j_gene: TRBJ1-6
d_gene: .
v_gene: TRBV9

CDR3nt: TGCAGCGTTGAGATAAGTGGTTCTGGGGCCAACGTCCTGACTTTC
CDR3aa: CSVEISGSGANVLTF
abundance: once
j_gene: TRBJ2-6
d_gene: .
v_gene: TRBV29-1

CDR3nt: TGTGCCAGCTCACCAACTCAAGTATGGAATGAGCAGTTCTTC
CDR3aa: CASSPTQVWNEQFF
abundance: few
j_gene: TRBJ2-1
d_gene: .
v_gene: TRBV18

CDR3nt: TGTGCCAGAAGCTTCCGGGACAGGCCATACAATGAGCAGTTCTTC
CDR3aa: CARSFRDRPYNEQFF
abundance: .
j_gene: TRBJ2-1
d_gene: TRBD1
v_gene: TRBV5-3